This TCR beta chain comes out of a study of identical twins. cDNA carried unique molecular identifiers, and a universal primer site was added by template switching. One entry per CDR3 protein results from TCRdb running MiXCR on the 5' RACE reads. The sample contains roughly 240,000 distinct CDR3 sequences, roughly 7% of which appear only once. The length of the CDR3 is 14 residues. Germline CDR1 is SGHRS and CDR2 is YFSETQ. Trimming shortened V by 4 bases and J by 1 base, and 9 bases separated the two germline ends. About this clonotype: A much more abundant neighbour one base away suggests this may be a read error. A read error is likely, as this CDR3 ends without the conserved phenylalanine or tryptophan.

These data were likewise used in another study, on yellow fever vaccine responses in identical twins. Per that study: Vaccine T cell responses of twins reportedly seemed partly convergent and partly personalized.

Sequencing input: memory (CD45RO+) T cells sorted from blood. The TCR originated in a woman aged 18 to 35 in good health. The chain recombines TRBV5-1 with TRBJ2-1; tentatively, D is TRBD1 (6 bases). The CDR3 protein is CASSPQGSYNEQFL. CDR3 DNA sequence: TGCGCCAGCAGCCCACAGGGTTCCTACAATGAGCAGTTCCTC.